What follows describes a single T cell receptor beta chain. The antigen remains unidentified. As for time point: week 5, during vaccination. One vaccine dose held 300 ug of mutant IDH1 20-mer peptide and came with topical imiquimod. This entry is derived from a study of a mutant IDH1 vaccine in newly diagnosed glioma. The V end lost 0 bases, the J end lost 4 bases, and 15 bases lay between the germline ends. This CDR3 spans 16 amino acids. The data were produced by immunoSEQ multiplex PCR, yet TCRdb's version contains in-frame clones alone and is incomplete. The sample yields about 51,000 clones, around 78% seen once.

The starting material was PBMCs, obtained from a glioma patient whose treatment included an IDH1 peptide vaccine. The chain links TRBV23-1 to TRBJ1-2, with D unresolved. TRBV23-1 is annotated as an ORF whose role is uncertain. The TCR was taken from a woman aged 40 to 50 with glioma. The CDR3 reads CASSQSQDEELYGYTF. DNA of the CDR3: TGCGCCAGCAGTCAATCCCAGGACGAGGAACTCTATGGCTACACCTTC.